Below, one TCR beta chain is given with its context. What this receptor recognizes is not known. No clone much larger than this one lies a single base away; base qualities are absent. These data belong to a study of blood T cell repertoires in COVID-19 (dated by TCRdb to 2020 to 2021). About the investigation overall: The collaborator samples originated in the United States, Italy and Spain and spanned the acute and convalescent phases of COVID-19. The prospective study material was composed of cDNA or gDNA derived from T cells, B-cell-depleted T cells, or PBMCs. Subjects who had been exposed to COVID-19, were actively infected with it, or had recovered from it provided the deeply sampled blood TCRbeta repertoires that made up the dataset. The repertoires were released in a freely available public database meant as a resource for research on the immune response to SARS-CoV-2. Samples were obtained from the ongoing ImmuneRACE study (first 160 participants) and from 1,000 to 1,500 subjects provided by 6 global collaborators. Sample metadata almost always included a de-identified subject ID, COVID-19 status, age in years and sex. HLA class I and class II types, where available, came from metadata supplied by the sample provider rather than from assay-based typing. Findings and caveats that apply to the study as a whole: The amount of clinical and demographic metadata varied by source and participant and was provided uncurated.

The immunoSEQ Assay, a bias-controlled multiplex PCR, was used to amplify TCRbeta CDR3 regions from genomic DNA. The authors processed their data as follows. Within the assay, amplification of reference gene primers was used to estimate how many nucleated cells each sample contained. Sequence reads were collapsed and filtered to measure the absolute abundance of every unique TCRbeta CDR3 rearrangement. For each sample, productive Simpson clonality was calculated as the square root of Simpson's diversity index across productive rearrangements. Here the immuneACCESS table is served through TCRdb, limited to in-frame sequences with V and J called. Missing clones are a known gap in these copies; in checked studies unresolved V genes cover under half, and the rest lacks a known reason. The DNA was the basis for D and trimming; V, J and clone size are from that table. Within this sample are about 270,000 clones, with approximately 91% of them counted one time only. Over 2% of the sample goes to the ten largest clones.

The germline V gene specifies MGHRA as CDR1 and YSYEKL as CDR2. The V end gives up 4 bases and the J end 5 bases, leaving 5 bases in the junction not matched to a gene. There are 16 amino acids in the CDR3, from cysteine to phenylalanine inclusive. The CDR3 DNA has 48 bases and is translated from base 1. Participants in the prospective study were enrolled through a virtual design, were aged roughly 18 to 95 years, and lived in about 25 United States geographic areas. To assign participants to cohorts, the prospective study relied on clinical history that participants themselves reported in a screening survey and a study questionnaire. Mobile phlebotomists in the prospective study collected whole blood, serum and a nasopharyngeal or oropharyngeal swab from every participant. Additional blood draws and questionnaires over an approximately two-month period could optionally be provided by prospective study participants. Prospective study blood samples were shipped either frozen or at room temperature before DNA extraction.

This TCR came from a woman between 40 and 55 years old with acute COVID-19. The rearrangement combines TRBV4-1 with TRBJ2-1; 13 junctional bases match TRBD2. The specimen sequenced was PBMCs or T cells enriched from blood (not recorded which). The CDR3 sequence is CASSPPLAGGHNEQFF. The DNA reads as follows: TGCGCCAGCAGCCCCCCACTAGCGGGGGGGCACAATGAGCAGTTCTTC.